This TCR beta chain appears in the sequencing data of a study of T cell responses to AZD1222 COVID-19 vaccine. Whole-study findings and limits: Baseline serology detected seropositivity in only five or six AZD1222 recipients. The span of vaccine-associated CD4 TCRs extended across spike, with dominance at 160-218 and 743-854.

V gave up 0 bases and J gave up 6 bases, with 7 bases separating them. The germline V gene has CDR1 SGHNT and CDR2 YYREEE (reference sequence). The CDR3 is made up of 14 amino acids. Data came from immunoSEQ multiplex PCR; TCRdb stores just in-frame clones and leaves some out. The table lists 200,000 to 250,000 clones, just over 90% of them singletons. On this clone itself: The antigen is undetermined.

The receptor was derived from an adult in good health. Sequences were derived from peripheral blood, sampled on day 0 of MenACWY control vaccination. The chain carries TRBV5-4 and TRBJ1-6; unclear D gene. The CDR3 sequence is CASSLVQSNSPLHF. The CDR3 nucleotides are TGTGCCAGCAGCTTGGTCCAGTCTAATTCACCCCTCCACTTT.